These 31 T cell receptor beta chains originate from one sample sequenced in a study of CD8+ T cells in alopecia areata. Sequencing relied on a cDNA template that was reverse transcribed from extracted RNA. TCRdb's copy holds only in-frame clones and misses some; the assay was immunoSEQ multiplex PCR. The sample includes hundreds of thousands of clones, under 70% of them seen just once. Treatment of the sample: oral pan-JAK inhibitor, 5-10 mg twice daily. Here the sequenced sample was CD4+ T cells sorted from blood, taken around week 44, from a patient treated with tofacitinib. These receptors originate from a human donor with alopecia areata.

This clone was seen a few times. The chain has TRBV15 and TRBJ1-1, with no clear D. The CDR3 runs 15 residues. CDR1 LNHNV and CDR2 YYDKDF come from the germline V gene (reference sequence). CDR3 sequence: CVTRGGPGLNTEAFF. Written as DNA, the CDR3 is TGTGTTACAAGAGGAGGCCCAGGTTTGAACACTGAAGCTTTCTTT.

The chain is built from TRBV5-1 and TRBJ2-5; TRBD2 is a possible D gene (6 bases). Germline V gene lookup returns CDR1 SGHRS and CDR2 YFSETQ. V shed 4 bases and J shed 5 bases, with 18 bases lying between them. The CDR3 extends over 15 amino acids. CDR3 DNA sequence: TGCGCCAGCAGCCCTCCCCGGGGGATCCCGGAGACCCAGTACTTC. Protein product: CASSPPRGIPETQYF.

This clone was detected once. The chain couples TRBV19 to TRBJ1-2; TRBD1 is a possible D gene (5 bases). The CDR3 extends over 11 amino acids. Per the germline V gene, CDR1 is LNHDA and CDR2 is SQIVND (reference sequence). Trimming removed 7 bases from V and 8 bases from J, with 11 bases in between. CDR3 in amino acids: CASTLSGGYTF. CDR3 in DNA: TGTGCCAGTACCCTTTCAGGGGGCTACACCTTC.

This chain uses TRBV5-1 with TRBJ2-7; 7 positions agree with TRBD2. Germline V gives CDR1 SGHRS, CDR2 YFSETQ. V shed 10 bases and J 3 bases; nucleotides not matched to a gene: 10. The CDR3 runs to 13 residues. CDR3 in amino acids: CARAGREDYEQYF. CDR3 bases: TGCGCCCGTGCGGGGAGGGAAGACTACGAGCAGTACTTC.

This clone appeared once. This chain links TRBV7-2 with TRBJ2-3, with D possibly matching TRBD2 (5 bases). The V gene's germline CDR1 is SGHTA and CDR2 FQGNSA. CDR3 length equals 16 residues. Trimming left V 1 base short and J 7 bases short, with 18 bases between. CDR3 residues: CASSLVMAKGDNTQYF. The DNA of the CDR3 is TGTGCCAGCAGCTTAGTCATGGCGAAGGGAGACAATACGCAGTATTTT.

This chain links TRBV27 with TRBJ1-6, with unresolved D. The CDR3 sequence is 14 residues long. Trimming took 3 bases from V and 10 from J, leaving 13 bases between them. Germline-derived CDR1 and CDR2 are MNHEY and SMNVEV (reference sequence). CDR3 DNA sequence: TGTGCCAGCAGTTTCGAACAGAGCACATCACCCCTCCACTTT. Translated: CASSFEQSTSPLHF.

This clone was seen many times. The chain employs TRBV30 and TRBJ1-6; maybe TRBD1 (5 bases). This CDR3 has 11 residues. Germline V gene sequence: CDR1 GTSNPN, CDR2 SVGIG (reference sequence). Trimming removed 1 base at V and 15 bases at J, with 10 bases between. CDR3 amino acids: CAWSGSGLLHF. The CDR3 DNA is TGTGCCTGGAGTGGATCAGGGCTCCTCCACTTT.

The chain is built from TRBV15 and TRBJ1-1; D gene ambiguous. This CDR3 has 16 amino acids. Germline V gene sequence: CDR1 LNHNV, CDR2 YYDKDF (reference sequence). Trimming stripped 0 bases from V and 0 bases from J, with 11 bases between. CDR3 loop: CATSRDLTVMNTEAFF. CDR3 nucleotides: TGTGCCACCAGCAGAGATCTGACGGTAATGAACACTGAAGCTTTCTTT. The whole variable domain, filled in from reference TRBV15 and TRBJ1-1, reads DAMVIQNPRYQVTQFGKPVTLSCSQTLNHNVMYWYQQKSSQAPKLLFHYYDKDFNNEADTPDNFQSRRPNTSFCFLDIRSPGLGDTAMYLCATSRDLTVMNTEAFFGQGTRLTVV.

The rearrangement joins TRBV27 to TRBJ2-5; a weak D match, TRBD2 (7 bases). Germline V gene sequence: CDR1 MNHEY, CDR2 SMNVEV (reference sequence). This CDR3 region has 13 residues. Trimming stripped 6 bases from V and 2 bases from J, with 10 bases between. In nucleotides, the CDR3 is TGTGCCAGCAGGGGAGGGGGACAAGAGACCCAGTACTTC. This codes for CASRGGGQETQYF.

This chain connects TRBV5-6 to TRBJ2-2, with D perhaps TRBD1 or TRBD2 (5 bases each). The CDR3 consists of 15 residues. V shed 4 bases and J shed 2 bases, with 12 bases lying between them. Germline CDR1 reads SGHDT; CDR2 reads YYEEEE. The CDR3 here is CASSIVGDNTGELFF. The DNA of the CDR3 is TGTGCCAGCAGCATCGTAGGGGACAACACCGGGGAGCTGTTTTTT.

V usage is TRBV30 and J usage is TRBJ2-7; unclear D gene. Trimming removed 0 bases from V and 7 bases from J, with 7 bases in between. Germline V gene lookup returns CDR1 GTSNPN and CDR2 SVGIG (reference sequence). CDR3 length: 11 residues. The CDR3, as DNA: TGTGCCTGGAGTGTGCTTTGGGAGCAGTACTTC. As protein: CAWSVLWEQYF.

This chain joins TRBV29-1 and TRBJ1-1; 8 nucleotides align to TRBD1. The length of the CDR3 is 14 residues. V gave up 4 bases and J gave up 1 base; unmatched junction bases: 5. The germline CDR1 and CDR2 sequences are SQVTM and ANQGSEA. CDR3 coding DNA: TGCAGCGTTGGTATTGGGACAGGGAACACTGAAGCTTTCTTT. Amino acid sequence: CSVGIGTGNTEAFF.

The genes are TRBV2 and TRBJ1-6; 8 bases agree with TRBD1. The CDR3 contains 14 residues. Trimming at V came to 5 bases and at J to 10 bases, leaving 7 bases not matched to a gene. Germline V gene lookup returns CDR1 SNHLY and CDR2 FYNNEI. The CDR3 sequence: CASSFRGQNSPLHF. CDR3 nucleotide sequence: TGTGCCAGCAGTTTCAGGGGGCAAAACTCACCCCTCCACTTT.

A single count supports this clone. This chain links TRBV5-6 with TRBJ1-5; no firm D call. V lost 4 bases, J lost 3 bases, and 20 bases lay in between. The CDR3 length is 17 residues. Germline V gene lookup returns CDR1 SGHDT and CDR2 YYEEEE. The CDR3 loop is CASSLGGRASYNQPQHF. Here the CDR3 DNA reads TGTGCCAGCAGCCTGGGAGGAAGGGCATCCTACAATCAGCCCCAGCATTTT.

This chain links TRBV13 with TRBJ2-7; tentatively, D is TRBD1 or TRBD2 (5 bases each). CDR3 length: 13 amino acids. Trimming removed 3 bases from V and 0 bases from J, with 6 bases in between. CDR1 and CDR2 (germline): PRHDT, FYEKMQ (reference sequence). CDR3 DNA sequence: TGTGCCAGCAGCTTGAGGGGCTCCTACGAGCAGTACTTC. Protein: CASSLRGSYEQYF.

The V and J genes are TRBV27 and TRBJ1-6; D remains ambiguous. The CDR3 runs 14 residues. V was pared by 2 bases and J by 13 bases, with 15 bases between. Germline V CDR1 and CDR2: MNHEY, SMNVEV (reference sequence). CDR3 sequence (DNA): TGTGCCAGCAGTTTAAGGCGGGGAGTGGAGCCCCTCCACTTT. This translates into CASSLRRGVEPLHF.

This chain uses TRBV29-1 with TRBJ1-1, with unresolved D. V lost 7 bases and J lost 2, with 8 bases in between. This CDR3 has 11 residues. Germline V gene sequence: CDR1 SQVTM, CDR2 ANQGSEA. This chain's CDR3 is CSANVNTEAFF. CDR3 in DNA: TGCAGCGCAAATGTTAACACTGAAGCTTTCTTT.

The rearrangement uses TRBV9 and TRBJ1-6; D not certain. Trimming stripped 0 bases from V and 0 bases from J, with 7 bases between. Germline assignment: CDR1 SGDLS and CDR2 YYNGEE. This CDR3 region has 16 residues. DNA of the CDR3: TGTGCCAGCAGCGTAGCCGCGGGCTCCTATAATTCACCCCTCCACTTT. It translates to CASSVAAGSYNSPLHF.

Written as DNA, the CDR3 is TGTGCCAGCAGCTTGCCCCGTCGAGCCAATGAGCAGTTCTTC. Translating gives CASSLPRRANEQFF. The chain joins TRBV5-6 to TRBJ2-1; D unclear. This CDR3 has 14 residues. Germline V gene lookup returns CDR1 SGHDT and CDR2 YYEEEE. With 1 base removed from V and 6 bases from J, the gap between germline ends came to 11 bases.

This clone was seen a handful of times. The rearrangement joins TRBV5-1 to TRBJ1-1, with D unresolved. This CDR3 region has 15 residues. V was cut by 4 bases and J by 1 base, with 14 bases left in between. Germline CDR1 reads SGHRS; CDR2 reads YFSETQ. The CDR3 nucleotides are TGCGCCAGCAGCCCTGGCGGCAGTTCGAACACTGAAGCTTTCTTT. Translated, it gives CASSPGGSSNTEAFF.

This clone has at least ten counts. This chain links TRBV2 with TRBJ2-1, with 7 nucleotides matching TRBD2. CDR1 is SNHLY, CDR2 FYNNEI, per germline. The CDR3 is made up of 15 amino acids. V lost 7 bases to trimming and J lost 0 bases; unmatched junction nucleotides: 6. The CDR3 sequence: CASKAGDLSYNEQFF. CDR3 DNA sequence: TGTGCCAGCAAGGCGGGGGACCTCTCCTACAATGAGCAGTTCTTC. The full variable domain, completed using reference TRBV2 and TRBJ2-1, is EPEVTQTPSHQVTQMGQEVILRCVPISNHLYFYWYRQILGQKVEFLVSFYNNEISEKSEIFDDQFSVERPDGSNFTLKIRSTKLEDSAMYFCASKAGDLSYNEQFFGPGTRLTVL.

The chain couples TRBV29-1 to TRBJ1-1; the D is unclear. The CDR3 length is 13 residues. V lost 3 bases, J lost 3 bases, and 11 bases lay in between. Germline V gene sequence: CDR1 SQVTM, CDR2 ANQGSEA. The CDR3 region has the DNA TGCAGCGTTGACAGTGTGGCCTACACTGAAGCTTTCTTT. Its translation is CSVDSVAYTEAFF.

This chain joins TRBV2 and TRBJ1-6; unclear D gene. Trimming took off 5 bases at V and 7 bases at J, with 12 bases between the two ends. In germline, CDR1 is SNHLY, CDR2 FYNNEI. This CDR3 spans 14 amino acids. This CDR3 reads CASSLELWNSPLHF. Written as DNA, the CDR3 is TGTGCCAGCAGTTTAGAGTTGTGGAATTCACCCCTCCACTTT.

The chain recombines TRBV15 with TRBJ1-4; no clear D. CDR3 length equals 13 residues. Germline values: CDR1 LNHNV, CDR2 YYDKDF (reference sequence). V dropped 3 bases and J dropped 7 bases, with 9 bases sitting between them. The CDR3, as DNA: TGTGCCACCAGCAGTGCCCGGGGTGAAAAACTGTTTTTT. Amino acids: CATSSARGEKLFF.

The J gene is TRBJ2-6, the V gene TRBV7-9; D not resolved. The CDR3 runs to 15 residues. With 3 bases removed from V and 0 bases from J, the gap between germline ends came to 6 bases. Per the germline V gene, CDR1 is SEHNR and CDR2 is FQNEAQ (reference sequence). The CDR3 region has the DNA TGTGCCAGCAGCTTTGGGAACTCTGGGGCCAACGTCCTGACTTTC. Translation gives CASSFGNSGANVLTF. Looking up the rest from reference TRBV7-9 and TRBJ2-6 gives the full variable domain: DTGVSQNPRHKITKRGQNVTFRCDPISEHNRLYWYRQTLGQGPEFLTYFQNEAQLEKSRLLSDRFSAERPKGSFSTLEIQRTEQGDSAMYLCASSFGNSGANVLTFGAGSRLTVL.

This clone was detected only once. This sequence joins TRBV14 and TRBJ1-2, with 8 bases identical to TRBD1. Germline CDR1 reads SGHDN; CDR2 reads FVKESK. V was clipped by 0 bases and J by 3 bases; unmatched bases: 9. The CDR3 has 17 residues. For the CDR3, the DNA is TGTGCCAGCAGCCAAGAACGGATTAACAGGGGGGACTATGGCTACACCTTC. Protein product: CASSQERINRGDYGYTF.

The gene calls are TRBV30 and TRBJ1-1; D might be TRBD1 (5 bases). The ends were cut back, 0 bases at V and 2 bases at J, with 13 bases in the middle. CDR3 length: 15 residues. Germline values: CDR1 GTSNPN, CDR2 SVGIG (reference sequence). CDR3 residues: CAWSVILGGNTEAFF. DNA for the CDR3: TGTGCCTGGAGTGTAATTCTTGGGGGAAACACTGAAGCTTTCTTT.

In this sample, this clone turned up many times. J is TRBJ2-3 and V is TRBV19; 10 bases agree with TRBD1. With 7 bases clipped from V and 7 bases from J, the junction kept 8 bases outside the gene matches. The CDR3 extends over 14 amino acids. CDR1 is LNHDA, CDR2 SQIVND, per germline (reference sequence). CDR3 sequence reads: CASTLGTGEHTQYF. In DNA form, the CDR3 reads TGTGCCAGTACCCTAGGGACAGGGGAACATACGCAGTATTTT.

This clone appeared once. Its ends do not fully match the called genes, so a read error is possible. This rearrangement joins TRBV5-1 to TRBJ2-5; D is unresolved. In germline, CDR1 is SGHRS, CDR2 YFSETQ. The CDR3 runs 12 residues. The CDR3 region has the DNA TGCGCCAGCGGCTTCGTCAGGGAGACCCAGTACTTC. Amino acid sequence: CASGFVRETQYF. The full variable domain, with the rest looked up from reference TRBV5-1 and TRBJ2-5, is KAGVTQTPRYLIKTRGQQVTLSCSPISGHRSVSWYQQTPGQGLQFLFEYFSETQRNKGNFPGRFSGRQFSNSRSEMNVSTLELGDSALYLCASGFVRETQYFGPGTRLLVL.

This rearrangement joins TRBV29-1 to TRBJ1-2, with D possibly being TRBD1 (5 bases). V lost 5 bases and J 8 bases, leaving 12 bases between the germline ends. Germline assignment: CDR1 SQVTM and CDR2 ANQGSEA. The CDR3 is 11 residues long. The DNA of the CDR3 is TGCAGCGTTTGGACTGGGGGAGGCTACACCTTC. This gives the protein CSVWTGGGYTF.

This clone was seen a handful of times. The J gene is TRBJ2-3, the V gene TRBV29-1, with unresolved D. The germline V gene has CDR1 SQVTM and CDR2 ANQGSEA. Deletions cut 7 bases from V and 1 base from J, with 9 bases between. The CDR3 contains 12 residues. CDR3: CSGWARTDTQYF. The CDR3 coding sequence is TGCAGCGGATGGGCTCGCACAGATACGCAGTATTTT.